The 20 T cell receptor beta chains below were found in one sample sequenced in a study of blood T cell repertoires in COVID-19. Method: immunoSEQ multiplex PCR; TCRdb's copy keeps in-frame clones and lacks some. Among 140,000 to 150,000 clones listed, around 81% were seen once. Sequenced sample: peripheral blood. Receptor source: a human donor in a cohort sampled during active COVID-19.

The chain has TRBV2 and TRBJ1-5; 10 nucleotides agree with TRBD1. After removal of 10 bases from V and 0 bases from J, the junction contained 3 bases not matched to a gene. The CDR3 sequence is 14 residues long. Germline V gene data show CDR1 as SNHLY and CDR2 as FYNNEI. The CDR3 DNA reads TGTGCCACCCGACAGGGGGCTAGCAATCAGCCCCAGCATTTT. It translates to CATRQGASNQPQHF.

This rearrangement joins TRBV25-1 to TRBJ1-4; D possibly corresponds to TRBD1 (5 bases). V dropped 1 base and J dropped 8 bases, with 17 bases sitting between them. The CDR3 contains 16 residues. Germline V gene data show CDR1 as MGHDK and CDR2 as SYGVNS. In DNA form, the CDR3 reads TGTGCCAGCAGTGAATGGGTCGACAGCTTGTCGGAAAAACTGTTTTTT. Protein sequence: CASSEWVDSLSEKLFF.

This clone was seen a few times. The chain joins TRBV21-1 to TRBJ1-1; TRBD1, the D gene given by the table, was not confirmed from the DNA. TRBV21-1 is recorded as a pseudogene. The length of the CDR3 is 14 residues. For the CDR3, the DNA is TGTGCCAGCAGACAGGGGGCCGTCTGGGCCGAAGCTTTCTTT. Its translation is CASRQGAVWAEAFF.

The V call is TRBV28, the J call TRBJ2-5; 10 nucleotides align to TRBD1. J lost 7 bases, V lost 3 bases, and 8 bases had no gene match. The CDR3 totals 15 residues. Germline CDR1 is MDHEN and CDR2 is SYDVKM. The CDR3 spells CASSFHGTGVATQYF. In DNA form, the CDR3 reads TGTGCCAGCAGTTTCCACGGGACAGGGGTGGCGACCCAGTACTTC.

The rearrangement joins TRBV7-9 to TRBJ2-2; 9 bases are shared with TRBD2. Losses at the gene ends were 0 bases for V and 4 bases for J; bases not matched to a gene: 3. Germline lookup yields CDR1 SEHNR and CDR2 FQNEAQ (reference sequence). The CDR3 has 16 residues. CDR3: CASSLAVTSGTGELFF. The CDR3 DNA is TGTGCCAGCAGCTTAGCGGTGACTAGCGGCACCGGGGAGCTGTTTTTT.

V and J are TRBV27 and TRBJ2-1; 16 nucleotides match TRBD2. Germline V gene lookup returns CDR1 MNHEY and CDR2 SMNVEV (reference sequence). The CDR3 consists of 18 residues. V lost 4 bases to trimming and J lost 7 bases; unmatched junction nucleotides: 10. This chain's CDR3 is CASSYQGLAGGPGNEQFF. The CDR3 coding sequence is TGTGCCAGCAGTTACCAGGGACTAGCGGGAGGGCCGGGTAATGAGCAGTTCTTC.

The chain has TRBV5-4 and TRBJ1-1; TRBD1 aligns across 7 bases. Germline V gene data show CDR1 as SGHNT and CDR2 as YYREEE (reference sequence). The V segment lost 0 bases and the J segment 8 bases; nucleotides outside the gene matches: 7. This CDR3 spans 14 amino acids. The CDR3 sequence is CASSLVDRAAEAFF. CDR3 DNA: TGTGCCAGCAGCTTGGTCGACAGGGCAGCGGAAGCTTTCTTT.

CDR3: CASSHRDFLGEQYF. The CDR3 DNA reads as TGTGCCAGCAGTCACCGGGACTTCCTGGGCGAGCAGTACTTC. The chain links TRBV28 to TRBJ2-7, with a weak D call TRBD2 (6 bases). The CDR3 loop spans 14 amino acids. Germline V gene data show CDR1 as MDHEN and CDR2 as SYDVKM. Trimming cost V 5 bases and J 6 bases, with 17 bases left between them. Looking up the rest from reference TRBV28 and TRBJ2-7 gives the full variable domain: DVKVTQSSRYLVKRTGEKVFLECVQDMDHENMFWYRQDPGLGLRLIYFSYDVKMKEKGDIPEGYSVSREKKERFSLILESASTNQTSMYLCASSHRDFLGEQYFGPGTRLTVT.

The V gene is TRBV7-3, the J gene TRBJ2-1; D may be TRBD1 (5 bases). The CDR3 has 13 residues. Germline V gene data show CDR1 as SGHTA and CDR2 as FQGTGA. The V and J ends lost 5 bases and 5 bases respectively, with 10 bases between them. In DNA, the CDR3 is TGTGCCAGCAGCAAAACGACAGACAATGAGCAGTTCTTC. Translating it yields CASSKTTDNEQFF.

This chain links TRBV18 with TRBJ2-7; 10 bases align to TRBD2. CDR3 length: 15 residues. With 1 base clipped from V and 5 bases from J, the junction kept 5 bases outside the gene matches. Germline loops: CDR1 KGHSH, CDR2 LQKENI. The CDR3 sequence is CASSPRASGSHEQYF. CDR3 bases: TGTGCCAGCTCACCACGGGCTAGCGGGAGCCACGAGCAGTACTTC.

The chain employs TRBV7-2 and TRBJ2-5, with a possible D match to TRBD2 (5 bases). V was cut by 1 base and J by 4 bases, with 19 bases left in between. CDR1 is SGHTA and CDR2 is FQGNSA in the germline V gene. The CDR3 loop spans 17 amino acids. The chain's CDR3 is CASSLGLARSSGETQYF. CDR3 coding DNA: TGTGCCAGCAGCTTAGGGTTAGCGAGGTCCTCAGGAGAGACCCAGTACTTC. The whole variable domain, remainder taken from reference TRBV7-2 and TRBJ2-5, is GAGVSQSPSNKVTEKGKDVELRCDPISGHTALYWYRQSLGQGLEFLIYFQGNSAPDKSGLPSDRFSAERTGGSVSTLTIQRTQQEDSAVYLCASSLGLARSSGETQYFGPGTRLLVL.

V is TRBV28 and J is TRBJ2-6; D possibly corresponds to TRBD1 (6 bases). V was shortened by 6 bases and J by 2 bases, with 11 bases between the two germline ends. CDR1 is MDHEN, CDR2 SYDVKM, per germline. The CDR3 extends over 15 amino acids. Here the CDR3 reads CASSPTGTGANVLTF. For the CDR3, the DNA is TGTGCCAGCAGCCCCACAGGGACTGGGGCCAACGTCCTGACTTTC.

The chain joins TRBV4-3 to TRBJ2-5, with 7 bases lining up with TRBD1. This CDR3 is built from 15 residues. Germline loops: CDR1 LGHNA, CDR2 YSLEER. The V gene end was trimmed by 2 bases and the J gene end by 1 base; junction bases not matched to a gene: 4. The CDR3 DNA reads TGCGCCAGCAGCCAAACGACAGGGAGCCAAGAGACCCAGTACTTC. Its translation: CASSQTTGSQETQYF.

The V gene is TRBV5-4, the J gene TRBJ1-4, with D possibly TRBD1 on 5 matching bases. The CDR3 contains 17 residues. Germline values: CDR1 SGHNT, CDR2 YYREEE (reference sequence). V lost 0 bases, J lost 4 bases, and 16 bases lay in between. Here the CDR3 DNA reads TGTGCCAGCAGCTTGGGGAGGGGAGGGGCCCATAATGAAAAACTGTTTTTT. Translated: CASSLGRGGAHNEKLFF.

The genes are TRBV6-4 and TRBJ2-3; the match to TRBD2 covers 11 bases. The junction had 6 bases not matched to a gene; V was cut back by 5 bases and J by 5 bases. Germline V lookup: CDR1 MRHNA, CDR2 SNTAGT. The CDR3 consists of 15 residues. For the CDR3, the DNA is TGTGCCAGCAGTACACTAGCGGGAGCTAGAGATACGCAGTATTTT. Amino acid sequence: CASSTLAGARDTQYF.

The chain combines TRBV4-3 with TRBJ2-7; D may be TRBD2 (6 bases). The CDR3 is 15 residues long. The V end was cut by 0 bases, the J end by 3 bases, with 12 bases between. Germline V CDR1 and CDR2: LGHNA, YSLEER. This chain's CDR3 is CASSQEAGSFYEQYF. Here the CDR3 DNA reads TGCGCCAGCAGCCAAGAAGCCGGGAGCTTCTACGAGCAGTACTTC.

The rearrangement uses TRBV13 and TRBJ1-6; TRBD1 is a possible D gene (6 bases). V shed 4 bases and J shed 6 bases, with 13 bases lying between them. Germline-derived CDR1 and CDR2 are PRHDT and FYEKMQ (reference sequence). There are 15 residues in the CDR3. The CDR3 here is CASSSTGFINSPLHF. The CDR3, as DNA: TGTGCCAGCAGCTCCACAGGGTTCATTAATTCACCCCTCCACTTT.

In its sample, this clone was seen a few times. The DNA for the CDR3 is TGCGCCAGCAGACCCCTCGACAGGGGGAGTTACGAGCAGTACTTC. It specifies CASRPLDRGSYEQYF. The rearrangement joins TRBV5-1 to TRBJ2-7, with 9 bases lining up with TRBD1. CDR3 length: 15 residues. CDR1 is SGHRS, CDR2 YFSETQ, per germline. V was clipped by 5 bases and J by 4 bases; unmatched bases: 10.

J is TRBJ1-5 and V is TRBV5-6; D possibly corresponds to TRBD1 (6 bases). This CDR3 comprises 16 residues. Germline lookup yields CDR1 SGHDT and CDR2 YYEEEE. V lost 2 bases and J 2 bases, leaving 14 bases between the germline ends. Here the CDR3 DNA reads TGTGCCAGCAGCTTAGGGGGACCAGTGGGCAATCAGCCCCAGCATTTT. This codes for CASSLGGPVGNQPQHF.

The CDR3 loop is CASSSGLALEQYF. The CDR3 DNA follows: TGTGCCAGCAGCTCTGGACTAGCGCTTGAGCAGTACTTC. The genes are TRBV7-2 and TRBJ2-7, with TRBD2 identical over 9 bases. This CDR3 has 13 residues. Germline CDR1 SGHTA, CDR2 FQGNSA. V lost 4 bases to trimming and J lost 7 bases; unmatched junction nucleotides: 5.